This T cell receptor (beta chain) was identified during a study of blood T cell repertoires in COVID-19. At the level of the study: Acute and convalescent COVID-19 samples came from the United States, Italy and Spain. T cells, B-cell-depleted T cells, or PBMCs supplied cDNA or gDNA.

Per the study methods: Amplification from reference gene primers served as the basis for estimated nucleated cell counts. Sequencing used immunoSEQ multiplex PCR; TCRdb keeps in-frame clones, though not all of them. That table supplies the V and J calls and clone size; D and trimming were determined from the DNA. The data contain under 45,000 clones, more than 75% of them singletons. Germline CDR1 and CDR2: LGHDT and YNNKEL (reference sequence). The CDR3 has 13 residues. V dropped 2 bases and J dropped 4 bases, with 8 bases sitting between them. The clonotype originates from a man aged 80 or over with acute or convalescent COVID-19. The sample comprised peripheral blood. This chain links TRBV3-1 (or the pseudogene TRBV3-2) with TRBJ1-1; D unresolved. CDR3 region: CASSQWSGTEAFF. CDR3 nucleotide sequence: TGTGCCAGCAGCCAATGGTCCGGCACTGAAGCTTTCTTT.